Shown below are 6 T cell receptor beta chains from a single sample sequenced in a study of cytomegalovirus exposure and HLA in healthy donors. PCR primers comprised 60 Vbeta and 13 Jbeta primers. The method was immunoSEQ multiplex PCR; TCRdb's version includes in-frame clones alone and lacks a portion of them. The sample holds a few hundred thousand clones, around 80% seen once. Specimen: PBMCs. The receptors originated from a woman in her sixties or seventies in good health and CMV-seropositive.

This chain connects TRBV29-1 to TRBJ2-7; 7 nucleotides agree with TRBD2. From germline, CDR1 is SQVTM and CDR2 ANQGSEA. This CDR3 is 15 amino acids long. Unmatched junction bases numbered 15, after V lost 4 bases and J lost 6 bases. The CDR3 nucleotides are TGCAGCGTTGGTCAAGAAGCGGGACTACACTCCGAGCAGTACTTC. Residues: CSVGQEAGLHSEQYF.

The genes are TRBV5-6 and TRBJ2-7; D possibly corresponds to TRBD1 (5 bases). The CDR3 runs to 12 residues. V was cut by 2 bases and J by 4 bases, with 7 bases left in between. CDR1 is SGHDT, CDR2 YYEEEE, per germline. Here the CDR3 reads CASSFSGYEQYF. The CDR3 region has the DNA TGTGCCAGCAGCTTTTCAGGGTACGAGCAGTACTTC.

V usage is TRBV2 and J usage is TRBJ2-5; TRBD2 aligns across 9 bases. V trimming: 10 bases; J trimming: 2 bases; junction bases outside the gene matches: 8. The CDR3 has 14 amino acids. In germline, CDR1 is SNHLY, CDR2 FYNNEI. CDR3 sequence reads: CATNETSGQETQYF. Here the CDR3 DNA reads TGTGCCACAAATGAGACTAGCGGTCAAGAGACCCAGTACTTC.

V gene TRBV5-1 combines with J gene TRBJ2-7; 11 bases align to TRBD2. In germline, CDR1 is SGHRS, CDR2 YFSETQ. V dropped 5 bases and J dropped 1; count of bases not matched to a gene: 5. The length of the CDR3 is 15 residues. In DNA, the CDR3 is TGCGCCAGCAGGGGTACTAGCGGGGGTTCCTACGAGCAGTACTTC. Translation: CASRGTSGGSYEQYF.

This clone was found once. This chain connects TRBV4-1 to TRBJ1-1; D not resolved. The length of the CDR3 is 15 residues. Per germline, CDR1 MGHRA and CDR2 YSYEKL. Trimming removed 7 bases at V and 1 base at J, with 16 bases between. The CDR3 bases are TGCGCCAGCACCTTAACACAAACATCGAACACTGAAGCTTTCTTT. Translated: CASTLTQTSNTEAFF.

This chain connects TRBV2 to TRBJ2-1, with D possibly being TRBD1 (5 bases). The CDR3 totals 16 residues. Between the trimmed V and J ends, which lost 4 bases and 4 bases, there was a span of 17 bases. The germline V gene has CDR1 SNHLY and CDR2 FYNNEI. The DNA of the CDR3 is TGTGCCAGCAGTGTTGACGCGGCAGGGTTGTACAATGAGCAGTTCTTC. Protein product: CASSVDAAGLYNEQFF.